The next 9 T cell receptor beta chains were all read from a single sample in a study of regulatory T cells in long-lasting Graves disease. Researchers made TCR beta libraries by using iRepertoire HTBI primers and running Arm-PCR on CDR3 regions. MiXCR, applied by TCRdb to the multiplex PCR reads, yields one record per CDR3 protein. The table lists almost 350,000 distinct CDR3 sequences, around a fifth of them singletons, with roughly 27% in the top ten. Time point of the sample: persistent/refractory GD, antithyroid drugs over 5 years with positive TRAb. There was RNA extracted from PBMCs, and the TCR library was made from it. Here the sequenced sample was peripheral blood mononuclear cells (PBMCs), taken when the disease was refractory, from a patient treated with antithyroid drugs. The receptors here all came from a female donor with Graves disease.

This clonotype has at least ten counts. The chain carries TRBV6-1 and TRBJ1-4; 8 nucleotides agree with TRBD1. CDR1 is MNHNS, CDR2 SASEGT, per germline. The CDR3 runs 16 residues. Trimming at V came to 6 bases and at J to 6 bases, leaving 12 bases not matched to a gene. The CDR3 nucleotides are TGTGCCAGCAGACGTAAGCCTCCGGGACAGGATGAAAAACTGTTTTTT. It specifies CASRRKPPGQDEKLFF.

In its sample, this clonotype was seen many times. J is TRBJ1-1 and V is TRBV15; maybe TRBD1 (5 bases). CDR1 is LNHNV, CDR2 YYDKDF, per germline (reference sequence). The V end was cut by 5 bases, the J end by 1 base, with 8 bases between. The CDR3 contains 13 residues. The CDR3 sequence: CATSRQTNTEAFF. CDR3 sequence (DNA): TGTGCCACCAGCCGACAGACGAACACTGAAGCTTTCTTT. The whole variable domain, remainder taken from reference TRBV15 and TRBJ1-1, is DAMVIQNPRYQVTQFGKPVTLSCSQTLNHNVMYWYQQKSSQAPKLLFHYYDKDFNNEADTPDNFQSRRPNTSFCFLDIRSPGLGDTAMYLCATSRQTNTEAFFGQGTRLTVV.

This clonotype has ten or more counts. The V call is TRBV2, the J call TRBJ2-2; 7 bases are a match to TRBD2. Trimming removed 6 bases from V and 2 bases from J; junction bases left unmatched: 3. The CDR3 is made up of 14 amino acids. Germline assignment: CDR1 SNHLY and CDR2 FYNNEI. The CDR3 protein is CASRSGANTGELFF. The DNA for the CDR3 is TGTGCCAGCAGGAGCGGGGCAAACACCGGGGAGCTGTTTTTT.

This CDR3 is CSVTQGADQPQHF. In DNA form, the CDR3 reads TGCAGTGTAACGCAGGGGGCTGATCAGCCCCAGCATTTT. The rearrangement links TRBV20-1 to TRBJ1-5, with 8 bases that match TRBD1. The ends lost 7 bases at V and 5 bases at J; junction bases unmatched: 7. CDR3 length: 13 residues. CDR1 and CDR2 from the germline V gene are DFQATT and SNEGSKA (reference sequence).

This clonotype was picked up many times. The genes are TRBV12-3 or TRBV12-4 and TRBJ2-2; possible D gene TRBD2, 6 bases. The CDR3 totals 13 residues. V was trimmed by 3 bases and J by 6 bases, leaving 8 bases between them. The CDR3 is CASSLGEAGELFF. CDR3 in DNA: TGTGCCAGCAGTTTGGGGGAGGCCGGGGAGCTGTTTTTT.

The chain joins TRBV30 to TRBJ1-5, with 7 bases matching TRBD1. This CDR3 has 14 amino acids. The V segment lost 1 base and the J segment 5 bases; nucleotides outside the gene matches: 5. Per germline, CDR1 GTSNPN and CDR2 SVGIG (reference sequence). The CDR3 nucleotides read TGTGCCTGGAGTGCATCAGGGGGGGATCAGCCCCAGCATTTT. Translating it yields CAWSASGGDQPQHF.

There are many counts of this clonotype. V and J are TRBV11-2 and TRBJ2-7, with no clear D. Germline loops: CDR1 SGHAT, CDR2 FQNNGV. This CDR3 spans 11 amino acids. Trimming took 4 bases from V and 9 from J, leaving 10 bases between them. The CDR3 sequence is CASSSPDGQYF. DNA of the CDR3: TGTGCCAGCAGCTCGCCGGATGGGCAGTACTTC.

The chain employs TRBV4-1 and TRBJ1-2; D is ambiguous. The CDR3 has 15 residues. CDR1 and CDR2 (germline): MGHRA, YSYEKL. The V end was cut by 0 bases, the J end by 1 base, with 9 bases between. CDR3 loop: CASSQDGVINYGYTF. In nucleotides, the CDR3 is TGCGCCAGCAGCCAAGATGGAGTAATTAACTATGGCTACACCTTC.

The chain has TRBV3-1 and TRBJ1-2, with D possibly being TRBD1 (6 bases). This CDR3 contains 15 residues. V lost 3 bases to trimming and J lost 8 bases, with 19 bases between them. The germline gives CDR1 LGHDT, CDR2 YNNKEL (reference sequence). The CDR3 DNA is TGTGCCAGCAGCCATAGAGACAGGCCGGGAGGAGGCTACACCTTC. The encoded protein is CASSHRDRPGGGYTF.